Reported below is one T cell receptor beta chain. Its antigen is currently unknown. The data derive from a study of cytomegalovirus exposure and HLA in healthy donors. The CDR3 is 16 amino acids. The PCR made use of 60 Vbeta and 13 Jbeta primers. Assay: immunoSEQ multiplex PCR; the TCRdb copy retains only in-frame clones and omits some. The sample contains about 200,000 clones, approximately 78% of which appear only once. Notes on the study in general: The CMV antigen specificity of a few CMV-associated chains was confirmed through in vitro analysis. Reports described diagnosis of cytomegalovirus status by the classifier as highly specific and sensitive.

The chain is built from TRBV21-1 and TRBJ2-1; the table's D call, TRBD1, was not checked against the DNA. TRBV21-1 has pseudogene status. The TCR comes from a woman between 50 and 59 years old in good health and CMV-seropositive. Sequencing was done on a sample of PBMCs. CDR3 region: CASSTTGTPPYNEQFF. CDR3 in DNA: TGTGCCAGCAGCACAACCGGGACACCCCCTTACAATGAGCAGTTCTTC.